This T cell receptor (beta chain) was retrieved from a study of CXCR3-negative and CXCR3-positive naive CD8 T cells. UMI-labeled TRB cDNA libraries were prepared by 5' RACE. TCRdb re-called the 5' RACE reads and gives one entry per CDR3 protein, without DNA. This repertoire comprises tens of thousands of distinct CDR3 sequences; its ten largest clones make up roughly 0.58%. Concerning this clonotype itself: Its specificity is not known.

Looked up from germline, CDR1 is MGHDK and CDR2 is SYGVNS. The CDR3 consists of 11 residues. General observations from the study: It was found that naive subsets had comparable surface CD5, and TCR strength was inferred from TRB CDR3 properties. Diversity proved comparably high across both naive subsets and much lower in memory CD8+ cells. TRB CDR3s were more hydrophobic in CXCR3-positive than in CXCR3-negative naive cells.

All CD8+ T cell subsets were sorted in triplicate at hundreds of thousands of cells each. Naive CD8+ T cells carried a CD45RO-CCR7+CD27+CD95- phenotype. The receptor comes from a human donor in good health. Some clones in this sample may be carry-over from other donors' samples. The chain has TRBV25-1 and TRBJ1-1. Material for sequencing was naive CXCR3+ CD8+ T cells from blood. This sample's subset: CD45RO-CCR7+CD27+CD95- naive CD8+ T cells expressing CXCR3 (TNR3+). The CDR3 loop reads CASSGDGLAFF.